This TCR beta chain comes out of a study of blood T cells in healthy people across ages. Using a J-beta primer mix together with a sample-barcoded 5' primer, a second PCR was run for roughly 6 to 11 cycles. TCRdb processed the 5' RACE reads anew with MiXCR; each CDR3 protein has one entry. The table records roughly 790,000 distinct CDR3 sequences, about 40% of them present only once. The CDR3 is 14 residues long. V lost 6 bases to trimming and J lost 3 bases, with 14 bases between them. The germline V gene has CDR1 SQVTM and CDR2 ANQGSEA. Source material: blood. This rearrangement joins TRBV29-1 to TRBJ1-4; the D gene is possibly TRBD1 (5 bases). The TCR was taken from a woman aged 60-75 years in good health. The DNA for the CDR3 is TGCAGCGTAAAGCACCAGGGTTCTAATGAAAAACTGTTTTTT. Translation gives CSVKHQGSNEKLFF.